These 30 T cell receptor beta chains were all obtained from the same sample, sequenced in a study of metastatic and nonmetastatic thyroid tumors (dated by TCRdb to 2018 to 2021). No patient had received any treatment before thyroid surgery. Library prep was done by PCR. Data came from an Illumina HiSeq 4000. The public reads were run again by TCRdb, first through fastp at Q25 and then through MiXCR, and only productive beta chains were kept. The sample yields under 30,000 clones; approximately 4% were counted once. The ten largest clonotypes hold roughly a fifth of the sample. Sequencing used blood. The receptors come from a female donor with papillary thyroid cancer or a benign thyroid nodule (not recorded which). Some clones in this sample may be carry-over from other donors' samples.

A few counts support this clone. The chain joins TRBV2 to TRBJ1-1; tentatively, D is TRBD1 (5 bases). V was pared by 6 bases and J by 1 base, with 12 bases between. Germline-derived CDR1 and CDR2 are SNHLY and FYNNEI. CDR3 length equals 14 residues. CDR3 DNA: TGTGCCAGCAGGGGGTGGGGGGAGAACACTGAAGCTTTCTTT. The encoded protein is CASRGWGENTEAFF. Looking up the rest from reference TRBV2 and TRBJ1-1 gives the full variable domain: EPEVTQTPSHQVTQMGQEVILRCVPISNHLYFYWYRQILGQKVEFLVSFYNNEISEKSEIFDDQFSVERPDGSNFTLKIRSTKLEDSAMYFCASRGWGENTEAFFGQGTRLTVV.

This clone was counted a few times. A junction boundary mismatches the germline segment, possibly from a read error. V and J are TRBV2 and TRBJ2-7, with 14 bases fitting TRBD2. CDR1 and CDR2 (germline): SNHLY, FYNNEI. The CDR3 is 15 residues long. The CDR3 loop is CASSLTSGRAYGQYF. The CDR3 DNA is TGTGCCAGCAGTCTGACTAGCGGGAGGGCCTACGGGCAGTACTTT.

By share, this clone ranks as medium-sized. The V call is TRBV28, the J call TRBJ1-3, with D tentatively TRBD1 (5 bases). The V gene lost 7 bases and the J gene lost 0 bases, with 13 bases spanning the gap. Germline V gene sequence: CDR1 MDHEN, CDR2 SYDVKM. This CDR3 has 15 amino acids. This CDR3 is CASTAGGYSGNTIYF. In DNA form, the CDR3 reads TGTGCCAGCACCGCGGGGGGATACTCTGGAAACACCATATATTTT.

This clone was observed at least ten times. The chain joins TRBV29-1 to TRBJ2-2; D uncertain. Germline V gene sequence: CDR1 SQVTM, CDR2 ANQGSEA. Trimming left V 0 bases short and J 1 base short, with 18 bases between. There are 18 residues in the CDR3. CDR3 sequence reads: CSVEDPFSVNLNTGELFF. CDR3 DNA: TGCAGCGTTGAAGACCCCTTTTCAGTAAATTTGAACACCGGGGAGCTGTTTTTT.

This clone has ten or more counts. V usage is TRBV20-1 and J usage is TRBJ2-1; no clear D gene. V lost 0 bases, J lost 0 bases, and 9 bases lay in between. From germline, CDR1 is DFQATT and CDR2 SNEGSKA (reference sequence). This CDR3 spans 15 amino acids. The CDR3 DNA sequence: TGCAGTGCTAGAGAGGTAGTCAGCTCCTACAATGAGCAGTTCTTC. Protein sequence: CSAREVVSSYNEQFF.

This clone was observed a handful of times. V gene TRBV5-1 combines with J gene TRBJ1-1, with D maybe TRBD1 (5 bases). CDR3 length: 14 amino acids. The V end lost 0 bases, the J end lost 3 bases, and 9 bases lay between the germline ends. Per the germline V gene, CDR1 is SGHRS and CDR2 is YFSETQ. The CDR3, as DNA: TGCGCCAGCAGCTTGGTCAGGGCGGACACTGAAGCTTTCTTT. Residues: CASSLVRADTEAFF.

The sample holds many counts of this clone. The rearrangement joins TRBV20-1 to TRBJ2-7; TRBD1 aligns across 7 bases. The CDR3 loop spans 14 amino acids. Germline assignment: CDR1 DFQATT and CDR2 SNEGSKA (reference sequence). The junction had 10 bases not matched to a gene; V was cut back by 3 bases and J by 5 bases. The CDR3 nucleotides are TGCAGTGCTAGTGCTCCAGGGGGTCCAGACGAGCAGTACTTC. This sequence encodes CSASAPGGPDEQYF.

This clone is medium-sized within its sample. CDR3 nucleotides: TGTGCCAGCACTCCTCGGCCGGGACAGCGGAACACCGGGGAGCTGTTTTTT. Amino acid sequence: CASTPRPGQRNTGELFF. The chain carries TRBV28 and TRBJ2-2, with 7 bases matching TRBD1. Germline V gene sequence: CDR1 MDHEN, CDR2 SYDVKM. This CDR3 is built from 17 residues. V shed 7 bases, J shed 1 base, and the junction held 12 bases outside the gene matches.

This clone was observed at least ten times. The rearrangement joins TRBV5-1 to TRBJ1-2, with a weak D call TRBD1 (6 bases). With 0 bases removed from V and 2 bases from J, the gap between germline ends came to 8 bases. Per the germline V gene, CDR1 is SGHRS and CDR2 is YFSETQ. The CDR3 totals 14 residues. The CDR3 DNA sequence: TGCGCCAGCAGCTTGGGGACAGCCAACTATGGCTACACCTTC. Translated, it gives CASSLGTANYGYTF.

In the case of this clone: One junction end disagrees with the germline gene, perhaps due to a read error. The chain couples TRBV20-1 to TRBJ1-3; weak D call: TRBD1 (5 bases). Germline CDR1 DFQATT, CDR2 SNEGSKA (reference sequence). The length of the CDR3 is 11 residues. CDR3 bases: TGCAGTGCCCGAACATGGGACGGTGTAAATTTT. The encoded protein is CSARTWDGVNF.

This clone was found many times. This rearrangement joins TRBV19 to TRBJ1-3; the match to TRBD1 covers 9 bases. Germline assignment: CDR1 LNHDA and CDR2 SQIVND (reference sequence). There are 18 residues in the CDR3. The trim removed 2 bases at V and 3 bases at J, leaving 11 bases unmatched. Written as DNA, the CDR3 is TGTGCCAGTAGTATAAAGGGAACAGGGGGCGCAGATGGAAACACCATATATTTT. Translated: CASSIKGTGGADGNTIYF. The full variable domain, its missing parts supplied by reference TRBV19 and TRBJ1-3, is DGGITQSPKYLFRKEGQNVTLSCEQNLNHDAMYWYRQDPGQGLRLIYYSQIVNDFQKGDIAEGYSVSREKKESFPLTVTSAQKNPTAFYLCASSIKGTGGADGNTIYFGEGSWLTVV.

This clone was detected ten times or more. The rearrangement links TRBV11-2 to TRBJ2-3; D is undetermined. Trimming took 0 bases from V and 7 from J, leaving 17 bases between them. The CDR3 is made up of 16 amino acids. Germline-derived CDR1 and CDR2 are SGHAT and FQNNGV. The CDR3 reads CASSLDRFAAQYTQYF. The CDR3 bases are TGTGCCAGCAGCTTAGATCGGTTCGCGGCCCAATATACGCAGTATTTT.

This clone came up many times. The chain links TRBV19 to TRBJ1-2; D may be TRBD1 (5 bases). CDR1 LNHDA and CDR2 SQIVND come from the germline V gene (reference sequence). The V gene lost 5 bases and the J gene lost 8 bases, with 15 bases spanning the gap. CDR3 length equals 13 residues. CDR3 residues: CASSPGRGGGYTF. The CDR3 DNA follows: TGTGCCAGTAGTCCGGGACGAGGAGGCGGCTACACCTTC.

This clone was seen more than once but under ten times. This CDR3 reads CASSPGQLLNTGELFF. For the CDR3, the DNA is TGCGCCAGCAGCCCGGGACAGCTTCTCAACACCGGGGAGCTGTTTTTT. The rearrangement joins TRBV5-1 to TRBJ2-2; 7 nucleotides align to TRBD1. V was clipped by 4 bases and J by 2 bases; unmatched bases: 8. The CDR3 is 16 residues long. Germline CDR1 is SGHRS and CDR2 is YFSETQ. The full variable domain, with the rest looked up from reference TRBV5-1 and TRBJ2-2, is KAGVTQTPRYLIKTRGQQVTLSCSPISGHRSVSWYQQTPGQGLQFLFEYFSETQRNKGNFPGRFSGRQFSNSRSEMNVSTLELGDSALYLCASSPGQLLNTGELFFGEGSRLTVL.

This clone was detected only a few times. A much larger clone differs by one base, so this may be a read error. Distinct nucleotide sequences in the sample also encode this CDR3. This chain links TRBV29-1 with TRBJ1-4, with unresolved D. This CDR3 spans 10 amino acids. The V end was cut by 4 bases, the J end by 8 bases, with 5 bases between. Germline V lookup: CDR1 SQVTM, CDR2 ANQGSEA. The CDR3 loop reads CSVGQEKLFF. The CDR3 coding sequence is TGCAGCGTTGGTCAGGAAAAACTGTTTTTT.

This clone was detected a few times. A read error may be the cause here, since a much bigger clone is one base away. CDR3 sequence reads: CASIVGRTGNTIYF. CDR3 bases: TGCGCCAGCATCGTTGGGAGGACTGGAAACACCATATATTTT. This sequence joins TRBV9 and TRBJ1-3; no clear D. The CDR3 sequence is 14 residues long. Germline V lookup: CDR1 SGDLS, CDR2 YYNGEE.

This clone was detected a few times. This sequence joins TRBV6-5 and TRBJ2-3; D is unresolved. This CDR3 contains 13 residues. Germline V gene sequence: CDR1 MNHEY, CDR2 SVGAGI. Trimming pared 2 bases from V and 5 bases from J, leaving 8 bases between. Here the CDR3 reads CASSYRVGDTQYF. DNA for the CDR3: TGTGCCAGCAGTTACAGGGTGGGAGATACGCAGTATTTT.

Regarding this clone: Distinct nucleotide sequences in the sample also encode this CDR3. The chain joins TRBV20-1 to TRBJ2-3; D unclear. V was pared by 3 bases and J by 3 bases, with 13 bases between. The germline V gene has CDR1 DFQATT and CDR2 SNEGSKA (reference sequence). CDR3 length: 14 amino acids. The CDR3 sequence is CSARVMGSTDTQYF. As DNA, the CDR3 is TGCAGTGCTAGGGTTATGGGAAGTACAGATACGCAGTATTTT.

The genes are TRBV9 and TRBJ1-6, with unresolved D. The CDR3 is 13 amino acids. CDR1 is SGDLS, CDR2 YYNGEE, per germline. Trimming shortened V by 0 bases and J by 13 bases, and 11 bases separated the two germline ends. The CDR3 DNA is TGTGCCAGCAGCGTAGGGCCTGGTGATCCCCTCCACTTT. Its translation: CASSVGPGDPLHF.

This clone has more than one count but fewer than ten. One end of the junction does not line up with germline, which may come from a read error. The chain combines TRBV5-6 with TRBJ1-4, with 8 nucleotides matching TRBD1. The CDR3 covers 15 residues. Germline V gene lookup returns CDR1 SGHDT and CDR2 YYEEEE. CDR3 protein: CASSRYATGAEKPFF. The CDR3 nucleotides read TGTGCCAGCAGCCGGTACGCGACAGGGGCTGAAAAACCGTTTTTT.

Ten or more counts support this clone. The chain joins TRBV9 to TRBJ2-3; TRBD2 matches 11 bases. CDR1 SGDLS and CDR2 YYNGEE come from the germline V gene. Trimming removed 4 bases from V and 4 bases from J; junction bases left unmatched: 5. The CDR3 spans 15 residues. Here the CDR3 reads CASSSGTSGADTQYF. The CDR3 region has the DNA TGTGCCAGCAGCTCGGGGACTAGCGGAGCAGATACGCAGTATTTT.

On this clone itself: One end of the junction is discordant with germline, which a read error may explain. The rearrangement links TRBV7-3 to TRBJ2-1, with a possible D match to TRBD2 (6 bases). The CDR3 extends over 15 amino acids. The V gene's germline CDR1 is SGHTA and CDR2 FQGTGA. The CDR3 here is CASSHQIAAANEKFF. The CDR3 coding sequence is TGTGCCAGCAGTCATCAGATAGCGGCCGCGAATGAGAAGTTCTTC.

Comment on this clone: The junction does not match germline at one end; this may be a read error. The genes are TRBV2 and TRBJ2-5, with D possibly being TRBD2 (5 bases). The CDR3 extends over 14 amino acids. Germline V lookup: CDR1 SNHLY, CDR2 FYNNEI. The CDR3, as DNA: TGTGCCAGCAGTGAACTACCAGCGTGGGAGACCAAGTACTTC. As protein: CASSELPAWETKYF.

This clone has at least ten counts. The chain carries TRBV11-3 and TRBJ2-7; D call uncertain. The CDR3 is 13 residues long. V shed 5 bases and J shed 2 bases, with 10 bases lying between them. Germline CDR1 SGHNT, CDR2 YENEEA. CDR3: CASSKGFAYEQYF. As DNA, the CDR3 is TGTGCCAGCAGCAAAGGGTTTGCCTACGAGCAGTACTTC.

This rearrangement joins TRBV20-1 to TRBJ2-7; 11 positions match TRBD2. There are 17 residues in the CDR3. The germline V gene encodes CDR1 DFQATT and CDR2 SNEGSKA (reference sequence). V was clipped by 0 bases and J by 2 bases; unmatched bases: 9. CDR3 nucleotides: TGCAGTGCTAGAGATGGGGGGACTAGCGGTGACGCCTACGAGCAGTACTTC. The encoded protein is CSARDGGTSGDAYEQYF.

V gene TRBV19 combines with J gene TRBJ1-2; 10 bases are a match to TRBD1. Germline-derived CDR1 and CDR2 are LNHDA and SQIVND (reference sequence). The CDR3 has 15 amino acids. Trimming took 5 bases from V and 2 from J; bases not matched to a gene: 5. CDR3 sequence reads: CASSSWTGGNYGYTF. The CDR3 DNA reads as TGTGCCAGTAGTTCATGGACAGGGGGAAACTATGGCTACACCTTC. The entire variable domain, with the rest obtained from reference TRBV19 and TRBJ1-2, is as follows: DGGITQSPKYLFRKEGQNVTLSCEQNLNHDAMYWYRQDPGQGLRLIYYSQIVNDFQKGDIAEGYSVSREKKESFPLTVTSAQKNPTAFYLCASSSWTGGNYGYTFGSGTRLTVV.

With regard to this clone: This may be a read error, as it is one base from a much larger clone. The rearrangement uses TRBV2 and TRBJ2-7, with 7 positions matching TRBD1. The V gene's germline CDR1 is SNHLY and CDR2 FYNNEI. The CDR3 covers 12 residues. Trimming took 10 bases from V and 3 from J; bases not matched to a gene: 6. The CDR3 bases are TGTGCCATCAAGGGACAGTTCTACGAGCAGTACTTC. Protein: CAIKGQFYEQYF.

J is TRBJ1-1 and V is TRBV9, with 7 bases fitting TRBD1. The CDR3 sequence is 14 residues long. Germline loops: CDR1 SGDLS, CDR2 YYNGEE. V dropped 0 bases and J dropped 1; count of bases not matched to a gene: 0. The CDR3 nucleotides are TGTGCCAGCAGCGTAGCAGGGGGGAACACTGAAGCTTTCTTT. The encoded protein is CASSVAGGNTEAFF.

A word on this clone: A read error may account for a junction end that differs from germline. The CDR3: CGAQDPGYGYTF. The CDR3 region has the DNA TGCGGTGCGCAGGATCCGGGCTATGGCTACACCTTC. The genes are TRBV20-1 and TRBJ1-2, with D unclear. Germline CDR1 is DFQATT and CDR2 is SNEGSKA (reference sequence). This CDR3 region has 12 residues.

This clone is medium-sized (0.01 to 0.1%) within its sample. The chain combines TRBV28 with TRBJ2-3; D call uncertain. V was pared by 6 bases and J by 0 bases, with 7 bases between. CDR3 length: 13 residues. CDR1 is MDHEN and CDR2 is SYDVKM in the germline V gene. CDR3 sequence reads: CASRPPSTDTQYF. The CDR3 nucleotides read TGTGCCAGCAGGCCCCCGAGCACAGATACGCAGTATTTT.